One sample yielded the 31 T cell receptor beta chains listed below, sequenced in a study of blood T cell repertoires in COVID-19. The protocol was immunoSEQ multiplex PCR, while the TCRdb copy is restricted to in-frame clones and leaves out a portion. The data show around 230,000 clones, approximately 91% seen once. Source material: peripheral blood. These TCRs come from a man aged 35-49 years with acute or convalescent COVID-19.

The chain joins TRBV10-3 to TRBJ1-1; 10 bases line up with TRBD1. The CDR3 has 17 residues. Germline CDR1 reads ENHRY; CDR2 reads SYGVKD. The V gene end was trimmed by 10 bases and the J gene end by 3 bases; junction bases not matched to a gene: 17. The CDR3 region has the DNA TGTGCCACCGCTCCTCTAGGACAGGGGGAGTGGGACACTGAAGCTTTCTTT. Translation gives CATAPLGQGEWDTEAFF.

V is TRBV5-4 and J is TRBJ2-3; TRBD2 matches at 8 bases. Germline V gives CDR1 SGHNT, CDR2 YYREEE (reference sequence). V lost 3 bases to trimming and J lost 3 bases; unmatched junction nucleotides: 12. CDR3 length: 17 residues. This CDR3 is CASSWGASGPSTDTQYF. The CDR3 DNA is TGTGCCAGCAGCTGGGGGGCTAGCGGGCCGAGTACAGATACGCAGTATTTT.

V and J are TRBV7-2 and TRBJ2-5; TRBD2 matches at 13 bases. CDR3 size: 17 residues. Germline CDR1 SGHTA, CDR2 FQGNSA. J gave up 1 base and V 2 bases, and 4 bases lay outside the gene matches. CDR3 DNA sequence: TGTGCCAGCAGCTTAAGGGGGACTAGCGGGGCCCAAGAGACCCAGTACTTC. Its protein is CASSLRGTSGAQETQYF.

The chain employs TRBV29-1 and TRBJ1-3; 9 bases fit TRBD1. V dropped 7 bases and J dropped 4; count of bases not matched to a gene: 5. The germline gives CDR1 SQVTM, CDR2 ANQGSEA. There are 13 residues in the CDR3. As DNA, the CDR3 is TGCAGCGCAGCTGGGACAGGGGGAAACACCATATATTTT. It encodes CSAAGTGGNTIYF.

V and J are TRBV3-1 (or the pseudogene TRBV3-2) and TRBJ2-5; 9 nucleotides match TRBD2. This CDR3 has 15 amino acids. The V gene's germline CDR1 is LGHDT and CDR2 YNNKEL (reference sequence). The J segment lost 4 bases and the V segment lost 2 bases, leaving 5 bases of the junction unmatched. This chain's CDR3 is CASSQLAGAGETQYF. The CDR3 DNA is TGTGCCAGCAGCCAATTAGCGGGAGCGGGAGAGACCCAGTACTTC.

The chain uses TRBV7-3 and TRBJ2-3; TRBD2 matches 10 bases. With 3 bases clipped from V and 5 bases from J, the junction kept 2 bases outside the gene matches. Germline V CDR1 and CDR2: SGHTA, FQGTGA. CDR3 length: 14 residues. The CDR3 sequence is CASSLGLARDTQYF. Written as DNA, the CDR3 is TGTGCCAGCAGCTTGGGACTAGCGAGAGATACGCAGTATTTT.

V gene TRBV5-6 combines with J gene TRBJ1-2; D call uncertain. V was shortened by 2 bases and J by 2 bases, with 19 bases between the two germline ends. The CDR3 extends over 17 amino acids. Germline V gene sequence: CDR1 SGHDT, CDR2 YYEEEE. The CDR3 loop reads CASSLTPPTNSNYGYTF. Written as DNA, the CDR3 is TGTGCCAGCAGCTTAACACCTCCGACAAATTCAAACTATGGCTACACCTTC.

The rearrangement joins TRBV7-2 to TRBJ1-1; 8 nucleotides agree with TRBD1. Germline CDR1 is SGHTA and CDR2 is FQGNSA. The CDR3 totals 16 residues. With V trimmed by 4 bases and J by 5 bases, 12 bases remained unmatched. CDR3 amino acids: CASSSLGQARRTEAFF. DNA for the CDR3: TGTGCCAGCAGCTCCTTGGGACAGGCCAGGAGGACTGAAGCTTTCTTT. Full variable domain (missing parts from reference TRBV7-2 and TRBJ1-1): GAGVSQSPSNKVTEKGKDVELRCDPISGHTALYWYRQSLGQGLEFLIYFQGNSAPDKSGLPSDRFSAERTGGSVSTLTIQRTQQEDSAVYLCASSSLGQARRTEAFFGQGTRLTVV.

The genes are TRBV9 and TRBJ1-1, with D hard to call. Germline V CDR1 and CDR2: SGDLS, YYNGEE. The germline V and J ends were trimmed by 0 bases and 4 bases, with 10 bases remaining between them. This CDR3 has 14 amino acids. CDR3 protein: CASSVAEVSTEAFF. The CDR3 nucleotides are TGTGCCAGCAGCGTAGCCGAGGTAAGCACTGAAGCTTTCTTT.

The chain has TRBV15 and TRBJ1-6; 9 bases are shared with TRBD1. J gave up 8 bases and V 0 bases, and 11 bases lay outside the gene matches. Looked up from germline, CDR1 is LNHNV and CDR2 is YYDKDF (reference sequence). This CDR3 is built from 18 residues. The CDR3 nucleotides read TGTGCCACCAGCAGAGATCGCGGGACAGGGCCGTTAGATTCACCCCTCCACTTT. Residues: CATSRDRGTGPLDSPLHF.

The chain carries TRBV7-2 and TRBJ2-7; tentatively, D is TRBD1 (5 bases). Germline values: CDR1 SGHTA, CDR2 FQGNSA. With 7 bases removed from V and 1 base from J, the gap between germline ends came to 23 bases. The CDR3 runs to 17 residues. The CDR3: CASKMSGTGLTSYEQYF. The CDR3 DNA follows: TGTGCCAGCAAAATGAGTGGAACAGGCCTCACATCCTACGAGCAGTACTTC.

This chain joins TRBV27 and TRBJ2-7; D is undetermined. The CDR3 consists of 13 residues. V gave up 4 bases and J gave up 2 bases, with 9 bases separating them. Per germline, CDR1 MNHEY and CDR2 SMNVEV (reference sequence). The CDR3 here is CASSYTYAYEQYF. CDR3 nucleotide sequence: TGTGCCAGCAGTTATACTTACGCCTACGAGCAGTACTTC.

In its sample, this clone was seen once. CDR3 in DNA: TGCGCCAGCAGCCAAGTTCCAGGGGAACAGGAGACCCAGTACTTC. Protein sequence: CASSQVPGEQETQYF. The V gene is TRBV4-1, the J gene TRBJ2-5; D may be TRBD1 (6 bases). V lost 1 base, J lost 5 bases, and 14 bases lay in between. This CDR3 has 15 amino acids. Germline-derived CDR1 and CDR2 are MGHRA and YSYEKL.

This chain joins TRBV7-8 and TRBJ1-1; the match to TRBD1 covers 9 bases. The CDR3 is made up of 13 amino acids. Germline V gene lookup returns CDR1 SGHVS and CDR2 FQNEAQ. The V segment lost 4 bases and the J segment 6 bases; nucleotides outside the gene matches: 3. CDR3 sequence (DNA): TGTGCCAGCAGCTCGGACAGGGGTGCTGAAGCTTTCTTT. Its protein product is CASSSDRGAEAFF. Using reference TRBV7-8 and TRBJ1-1 for the parts outside the CDR3, the full variable domain is GAGVSQSPRYKVAKRGQDVALRCDPISGHVSLFWYQQALGQGPEFLTYFQNEAQLDKSGLPSDRFFAERPEGSVSTLKIQRTQQEDSAVYLCASSSDRGAEAFFGQGTRLTVV.

This chain uses TRBV5-1 with TRBJ2-3; 7 bases fit TRBD1. This CDR3 spans 14 amino acids. Losses at the gene ends were 0 bases for V and 8 bases for J; bases not matched to a gene: 6. CDR1 SGHRS and CDR2 YFSETQ come from the germline V gene. CDR3 DNA sequence: TGCGCCAGCAGCTTGGTTGACAGGGCACGTACGCAGTATTTT. This gives the protein CASSLVDRARTQYF.

V usage is TRBV2 and J usage is TRBJ2-7; the D gene is possibly TRBD1 (6 bases). Trimming took off 6 bases at V and 0 bases at J, with 18 bases between the two ends. CDR3 length: 16 amino acids. CDR1 is SNHLY, CDR2 FYNNEI, per germline. Written as DNA, the CDR3 is TGTGCCAGCAGCGTCACCCGACAGGATTACTCCTACGAGCAGTACTTC. Its translation is CASSVTRQDYSYEQYF.

This chain uses TRBV7-6 with TRBJ2-1; 14 nucleotides match TRBD2. This CDR3 region has 16 residues. CDR1 and CDR2 from the germline V gene are SGHVS and FNYEAQ. V shed 5 bases, J shed 10 bases, and the junction held 10 bases outside the gene matches. The CDR3 nucleotides are TGTGCCAGCAGCACGTCGACTAGCGGGGGGGCTAAGGAGCAGTTCTTC. Encoded protein: CASSTSTSGGAKEQFF.

The chain has TRBV19 and TRBJ1-3; D gene unclear. The CDR3 has 12 amino acids. Trimming removed 5 bases from V and 4 bases from J, with 6 bases in between. Looked up from germline, CDR1 is LNHDA and CDR2 is SQIVND (reference sequence). The CDR3 protein is CASSYGGNTIYF. CDR3 DNA sequence: TGTGCCAGTAGTTACGGGGGAAACACCATATATTTT.

The V and J genes are TRBV28 and TRBJ2-7, with TRBD2 matching over 11 bases. This CDR3 is 18 amino acids long. Germline CDR1 reads MDHEN; CDR2 reads SYDVKM. V was pared by 7 bases and J by 6 bases, with 20 bases of the junction left unmatched. The DNA for the CDR3 is TGTGCCAGCACCACCTTCGGGGGGGGGCTAGCGGGAGGAGGCGAGCAGTACTTC. Its translation: CASTTFGGGLAGGGEQYF. The full variable domain, with the rest looked up from reference TRBV28 and TRBJ2-7, is DVKVTQSSRYLVKRTGEKVFLECVQDMDHENMFWYRQDPGLGLRLIYFSYDVKMKEKGDIPEGYSVSREKKERFSLILESASTNQTSMYLCASTTFGGGLAGGGEQYFGPGTRLTVT.

The rearrangement uses TRBV7-3 and TRBJ2-3; 8 bases fit TRBD2. The CDR3 consists of 17 residues. Per germline, CDR1 SGHTA and CDR2 FQGTGA. V was clipped by 2 bases and J by 0 bases; unmatched bases: 7. The CDR3 coding sequence is TGTGCCAGCAGCTTAGGCGGGGGGCCTTTAAGCACAGATACGCAGTATTTT. Translation gives CASSLGGGPLSTDTQYF.

This sequence joins TRBV9 and TRBJ2-1, with D possibly TRBD2 on 6 matching bases. This CDR3 is 15 amino acids long. Trimming removed 3 bases at V and 8 bases at J, with 18 bases between. Germline V gene data show CDR1 as SGDLS and CDR2 as YYNGEE. The CDR3 reads CASSERTGTGDEQFF. As DNA, the CDR3 is TGTGCCAGCAGCGAGAGAACCGGGACGGGGGATGAGCAGTTCTTC.

The J gene is TRBJ2-6, the V gene TRBV19; possible D gene TRBD1, 5 bases. The length of the CDR3 is 15 residues. The germline CDR1 and CDR2 sequences are LNHDA and SQIVND (reference sequence). V was shortened by 3 bases and J by 5 bases, with 11 bases between the two germline ends. This CDR3 is CASSIGQGRANVLTF. The CDR3 bases are TGTGCCAGTAGTATCGGCCAGGGTAGGGCCAACGTCCTGACTTTC.

This clone came up once. The rearrangement joins TRBV11-3 to TRBJ2-2; 7 positions match TRBD1. After removal of 4 bases from V and 6 bases from J, the junction contained 2 bases not matched to a gene. CDR1 is SGHNT and CDR2 is YENEEA in the germline V gene. The CDR3 has 13 amino acids. CDR3 sequence (DNA): TGTGCCAGCAGCTGGACAGGTCCCGGGGAGCTGTTTTTT. This encodes CASSWTGPGELFF.

The chain uses TRBV18 and TRBJ1-4; the match to TRBD1 covers 8 bases. The CDR3 length is 17 residues. The J segment lost 0 bases and the V segment lost 1 base, leaving 4 bases of the junction unmatched. The germline gives CDR1 KGHSH, CDR2 LQKENI. The CDR3 DNA is TGTGCCAGCTCACCACGTACAGGGGGAGCAACTAATGAAAAACTGTTTTTT. It is translated as CASSPRTGGATNEKLFF.

The chain has TRBV12-3 or TRBV12-4 and TRBJ2-1; possible D gene TRBD2, 6 bases. The CDR3 runs to 11 residues. Deletions cut 5 bases from V and 8 bases from J, with 7 bases between. DNA of the CDR3: TGTGCCAGCAGTACGGGGGATGAGCAGTTCTTC. This encodes CASSTGDEQFF.

This clone was observed a few times. The V call is TRBV3-1 (or the pseudogene TRBV3-2), the J call TRBJ2-7, with D tentatively TRBD2 (6 bases). This CDR3 is built from 16 residues. In germline, CDR1 is LGHDT, CDR2 YNNKEL (reference sequence). Between the trimmed V and J ends, which lost 1 base and 1 base, there was a span of 14 bases. The CDR3 coding sequence is TGTGCCAGCAGCCAAGCGCGGGCTAGCGTTTCCTACGAGCAGTACTTC. Its translation: CASSQARASVSYEQYF.

The genes are TRBV27 and TRBJ2-3, with 7 bases matching TRBD2. CDR3 length equals 16 residues. Germline trimming cut 6 bases from V and 1 base from J; bases unmatched to any gene: 10. From germline, CDR1 is MNHEY and CDR2 SMNVEV (reference sequence). The CDR3 sequence is CASRPAREAGTDTQYF. Written as DNA, the CDR3 is TGTGCCAGCAGGCCGGCCCGGGAGGCCGGCACAGATACGCAGTATTTT.

The V call is TRBV6-6, the J call TRBJ1-1; 7 nucleotides agree with TRBD1. This CDR3 is 16 amino acids long. Germline CDR1 and CDR2: MNHNY and SVGAGI (reference sequence). J gave up 0 bases and V 3 bases, and 7 bases lay outside the gene matches. Here the CDR3 DNA reads TGTGCCAGCAGTTATGACAGGGTCGGAATGAACACTGAAGCTTTCTTT. Translation: CASSYDRVGMNTEAFF.

The J gene is TRBJ2-5, the V gene TRBV3-1 (or the pseudogene TRBV3-2); 9 bases are a match to TRBD2. Germline V CDR1 and CDR2: LGHDT, YNNKEL (reference sequence). CDR3 length: 14 amino acids. The V segment lost 5 bases and the J segment 2 bases; nucleotides outside the gene matches: 3. CDR3 loop: CASSSGGPQETQYF. CDR3 sequence (DNA): TGTGCCAGCAGCAGCGGGGGGCCACAAGAGACCCAGTACTTC.

This chain connects TRBV24-1 to TRBJ2-1; 10 bases align to TRBD2. J was trimmed by 10 bases and V by 9 bases; bases with no gene match: 8. Germline values: CDR1 KGHDR, CDR2 SFDVKD. The CDR3 runs to 13 residues. The CDR3 bases are TGTGCCACCGCTAGCGGGGGTCGGTGGGAGCAGTTCTTC. It codes for CATASGGRWEQFF.

The V gene is TRBV10-3, the J gene TRBJ2-4; D is unclear. V was shortened by 1 base and J by 8 bases, with 6 bases between the two germline ends. The length of the CDR3 is 12 residues. CDR1 and CDR2 from the germline V gene are ENHRY and SYGVKD. Here the CDR3 reads CAISEYEDIQYF. In nucleotides, the CDR3 is TGTGCCATCAGTGAGTACGAGGACATTCAGTACTTC.